This T cell receptor (beta chain) was observed in a study of cytomegalovirus exposure and HLA in healthy donors. PCR amplification relied on 60 Vbeta primers (plus 13 Jbeta primers). Some clones are missing from TCRdb's copy, which holds only in-frame ones; the method was immunoSEQ multiplex PCR. Among under 200,000 clones listed, approximately 85% were seen once. Trimming pared 6 bases from V and 1 base from J, leaving 16 bases between. The germline V gene has CDR1 KGHSH and CDR2 LQKENI. CDR3 length: 16 residues. Specimen: PBMCs. This clonotype was sampled from a man aged 18-30 years in good health and CMV-seropositive. The J gene is TRBJ1-5, the V gene TRBV18; D remains unclear. The DNA of the CDR3 is TGTGCCAGCTCTTCAAGCCCGCCAGGCAGCAATCAGCCCCAGCATTTT. Protein sequence: CASSSSPPGSNQPQHF.